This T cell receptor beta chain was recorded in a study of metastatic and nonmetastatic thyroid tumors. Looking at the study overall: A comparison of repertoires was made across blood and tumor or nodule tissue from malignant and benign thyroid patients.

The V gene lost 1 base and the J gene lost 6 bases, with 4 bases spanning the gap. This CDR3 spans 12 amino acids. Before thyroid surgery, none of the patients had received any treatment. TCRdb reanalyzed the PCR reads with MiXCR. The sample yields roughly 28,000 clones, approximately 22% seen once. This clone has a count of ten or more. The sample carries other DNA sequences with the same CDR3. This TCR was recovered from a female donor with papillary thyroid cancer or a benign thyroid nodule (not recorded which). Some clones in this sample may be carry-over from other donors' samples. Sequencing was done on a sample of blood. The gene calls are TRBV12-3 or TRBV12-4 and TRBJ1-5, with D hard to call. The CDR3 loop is CASSLEGQPQHF. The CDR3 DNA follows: TGTGCCAGCAGTTTAGAGGGTCAGCCCCAGCATTTT.